The clone carrying this TCR beta chain came up many times. Its specificity is not known. Genomic DNA provided the template from which TCR beta VDJ and CDR3 profiles were obtained. TCRdb re-analysed the reads in MiXCR, keeping a single row per CDR3 protein. The table lists 150,000 to 200,000 distinct CDR3 sequences, approximately 52% of them singletons. This entry is derived from a study of CD8+CD57+ T cells in acquired aplastic anemia. On the study more broadly: Recorded DNA amounts for sorted CD4+ and CD8+ cells had an average of about 3.5 ug.

Only patients with CD8+CD57+ cell expansion on flow cytometry were chosen for sequencing. The patients all had a severe acquired aplastic anemia diagnosis. The study sampled blood from patients who had received no therapy. The CDR3 contains 14 residues. V lost 6 bases to trimming and J lost 7 bases, with 13 bases between them. Germline lookup yields CDR1 SGHTA and CDR2 FQGNSA. Broader study findings: Both patients and controls carried the same twenty-nine CD8+ CDR3 sequences.

This chain links TRBV7-2 with TRBJ1-6; D is perhaps TRBD1 (5 bases). The sequence was obtained from a human donor with aplastic anemia. Sequenced material: sorted CD4+, CD8+, or CD8+CD57+ T cells (not recorded which) from PBMCs. The CDR3 spells CASSSRDGNSPLHF. Here the CDR3 DNA reads TGTGCCAGCAGTTCCCGGGACGGAAATTCACCCCTCCACTTT.